The table lists the clone carrying this T cell receptor (beta chain) with a few counts. Its antigen is currently unknown. This CDR3 has 16 residues. V lost 3 bases and J lost 0; bases outside the gene matches: 5. Germline lookup yields CDR1 LNHNV and CDR2 YYDKDF (reference sequence). The data were taken from a study of response to subunit inactivated influenza vaccine. Overall study findings and caveats: The authors offered the suggestion that each seasonal influenza vaccination recruits few new T cells.

TCRdb called the RT-PCR reads again in MiXCR, with one record for every CDR3 protein. The data contain around 150,000 distinct CDR3 sequences, about a tenth of them singletons. Sequencing was performed on non-naive T cells sorted from PBMCs, taken 35 to 45 days after vaccination. V and J are TRBV15 and TRBJ2-4; 7 bases match TRBD2. The clonotype originates from a middle-aged man who received an inactivated influenza vaccine. The CDR3 DNA reads as TGTGCCACCAGCAGGACGCCGGGGGGAGCCAAAAACATTCAGTACTTC. Encoded protein: CATSRTPGGAKNIQYF.